This T cell receptor beta chain was observed in a study of T cells in Graves' hyperthyroidism and ophthalmopathy. Study results and caveats: Onset of ophthalmopathy came a median about 6.5 months after the model predicted it.

Trimming at V came to 7 bases and at J to 4 bases, leaving 8 bases not matched to a gene. The CDR3 is 13 amino acids. The germline gives CDR1 DFQATT, CDR2 SNEGSKA (reference sequence). Amplification targeted TCR beta CDR3 regions from RNA transcripts. The HTBI primer set drove a first-round RT-PCR of the TCR CDR3. TCRdb reprocessed the multiplex PCR reads with MiXCR, giving one entry per CDR3 protein. This table holds more than 550,000 distinct CDR3 sequences, roughly 45% found once. This clonotype has only a few counts. What it binds is not known. The source is an adult man with Graves' disease, either hyperthyroidism or ophthalmopathy (not recorded which). Sequenced: peripheral blood or thyroid tissue (not recorded which). J is TRBJ2-7 and V is TRBV20-1, with 9 bases fitting TRBD2. The CDR3 region has the DNA TGCAGTGTTGCGCGGGAGGGCCGTTACGAGCAGTACTTC. It translates to CSVAREGRYEQYF.